These 24 T cell receptor beta chains share one sample of origin, sequenced in a study of OX40 agonist ivuxolimab in advanced cancers. Profiled with immunoSEQ multiplex PCR; TCRdb holds only in-frame clones, not every one. The profile shows about 45,000 clones, roughly 94% of them singletons. Sequenced here: CD4+ or CD8+ T cells sorted from blood, sampled in a trial of the OX40 agonist ivuxolimab. All receptors come from an adult with an advanced solid tumor such as melanoma, head and neck, liver or kidney cancer.

This chain links TRBV11-2 with TRBJ2-5, with D tentatively TRBD1 (5 bases). TRBJ2-7 matches the DNA end more closely, so the J call is doubtful. This CDR3 has 17 residues. Germline V gene sequence: CDR1 SGHAT, CDR2 FQNNGV. CDR3 DNA: TGTGCCAGCAGCCAAAGATGGAGACAGAACCCTTACTACGAGCAGTACTTC. Translated: CASSQRWRQNPYYEQYF.

The chain combines TRBV7-2 with TRBJ2-7; 8 bases match TRBD1. Germline CDR1 reads SGHTA; CDR2 reads FQGNSA. The CDR3 totals 14 residues. J gave up 3 bases and V 5 bases, and 6 bases lay outside the gene matches. The CDR3 reads CASSPPGQVYEQYF. The CDR3 DNA is TGTGCCAGCAGCCCGCCGGGACAGGTCTACGAGCAGTACTTC.

The J gene is TRBJ2-7, the V gene TRBV2; the D gene is possibly TRBD2 (5 bases). This CDR3 region has 16 residues. Trimming took off 2 bases at V and 3 bases at J, with 17 bases between the two ends. The germline CDR1 and CDR2 sequences are SNHLY and FYNNEI. The CDR3 reads CASSEFARGSGYEQYF. CDR3 DNA sequence: TGTGCCAGCAGTGAATTCGCCCGAGGGTCCGGCTACGAGCAGTACTTC.

This chain joins TRBV28 and TRBJ2-2; D is perhaps TRBD1 (5 bases). Germline lookup yields CDR1 MDHEN and CDR2 SYDVKM. Trimming pared 3 bases from V and 6 bases from J, leaving 8 bases between. The CDR3 sequence is 13 residues long. CDR3 amino acids: CASSFRVAGELFF. The CDR3 DNA is TGTGCCAGCAGTTTCAGGGTGGCCGGGGAGCTGTTTTTT.

The chain links TRBV7-3 to TRBJ2-3; TRBD2 matches at 14 bases. Trimming cost V 3 bases and J 1 base; bases outside gene matches: 9. CDR3 length: 19 residues. Per germline, CDR1 SGHTA and CDR2 FQGTGA. The CDR3 DNA follows: TGTGCCAGCAGCTTGGGACTAGCGGGAGAGTCGTTTGGCACAGATACGCAGTATTTT. Its translation: CASSLGLAGESFGTDTQYF.

This rearrangement joins TRBV4-3 to TRBJ1-1; maybe TRBD1 (6 bases). Trimming took off 1 base at V and 5 bases at J, with 14 bases between the two ends. The CDR3 is 15 residues long. Germline V lookup: CDR1 LGHNA, CDR2 YSLEER. For the CDR3, the DNA is TGCGCCAGCAGCCAAGGGCTTCGGCAGGGGACTGAAGCTTTCTTT. Translated, it gives CASSQGLRQGTEAFF.

This clone appeared a single time. In DNA form, the CDR3 reads TGTGCCAGCAGTGCGACAACCTACAATGAGCAGTTCTTC. Translation gives CASSATTYNEQFF. The gene calls are TRBV25-1 and TRBJ2-1; D is undetermined. The CDR3 totals 13 residues. The germline gives CDR1 MGHDK, CDR2 SYGVNS. V lost 4 bases, J lost 2 bases, and 6 bases lay in between.

The V call is TRBV11-2, the J call TRBJ2-3; 13 nucleotides align to TRBD2. V dropped 7 bases and J dropped 4; count of bases not matched to a gene: 11. The CDR3 spans 17 residues. CDR1 and CDR2 from the germline V gene are SGHAT and FQNNGV. CDR3 residues: CASTLLGLAGVADTQYF. The CDR3 DNA sequence: TGTGCCAGCACCCTCCTCGGACTAGCGGGAGTGGCAGATACGCAGTATTTT.

The CDR3 DNA follows: TGTGCCAGCAGCTTACCCTGGGAGAGTGACACTGAAGCTTTCTTT. Amino acids: CASSLPWESDTEAFF. The chain couples TRBV7-8 to TRBJ1-1, with unresolved D. Trimming cost V 2 bases and J 3 bases, with 13 bases left between them. Germline V gene sequence: CDR1 SGHVS, CDR2 FQNEAQ. This CDR3 contains 15 residues. Combining the CDR3 with reference TRBV7-8 and TRBJ1-1 gives the whole variable domain GAGVSQSPRYKVAKRGQDVALRCDPISGHVSLFWYQQALGQGPEFLTYFQNEAQLDKSGLPSDRFFAERPEGSVSTLKIQRTQQEDSAVYLCASSLPWESDTEAFFGQGTRLTVV.

V gene TRBV28 combines with J gene TRBJ1-2, with D hard to call. Germline-derived CDR1 and CDR2 are MDHEN and SYDVKM. There are 15 residues in the CDR3. The V end was cut by 5 bases, the J end by 5 bases, with 18 bases between. The DNA of the CDR3 is TGTGCCAGCAGTAATGACGTGGTTCGGGCTTATGGCTACACCTTC. Its protein is CASSNDVVRAYGYTF.

The rearrangement joins TRBV7-6 to TRBJ2-1, with D unclear. The V end was cut by 6 bases, the J end by 5 bases, with 14 bases between. Germline lookup yields CDR1 SGHVS and CDR2 FNYEAQ. The CDR3 runs 14 residues. In DNA, the CDR3 is TGTGCCAGCAGTACATTCCCCGGACACAATGAGCAGTTCTTC. It encodes CASSTFPGHNEQFF.

The chain has TRBV5-6 and TRBJ2-7; the match to TRBD1 covers 12 bases. CDR1 is SGHDT, CDR2 YYEEEE, per germline. The CDR3 is made up of 15 amino acids. V lost 4 bases and J lost 9; bases outside the gene matches: 11. The CDR3 loop is CASSNYPGTGGGQYF. The CDR3 DNA reads as TGTGCCAGCAGCAATTACCCCGGGACAGGGGGCGGGCAGTACTTC.

The chain is built from TRBV6-5 and TRBJ1-1; D remains ambiguous. Germline assignment: CDR1 MNHEY and CDR2 SVGAGI. The CDR3 contains 14 residues. The V end was cut by 5 bases, the J end by 1 base, with 11 bases between. CDR3: CASSPMPANTEAFF. CDR3 in DNA: TGTGCCAGCAGTCCAATGCCTGCGAACACTGAAGCTTTCTTT.

The chain recombines TRBV29-1 with TRBJ2-1; 8 bases are a match to TRBD2. Losses at the gene ends were 6 bases for V and 4 bases for J; bases not matched to a gene: 11. This CDR3 comprises 15 residues. CDR1 and CDR2 (germline): SQVTM, ANQGSEA. The CDR3 region has the DNA TGCAGCGTCTTACCCCTAGCGGGCACATACAATGAGCAGTTCTTC. This codes for CSVLPLAGTYNEQFF.

The chain uses TRBV7-9 and TRBJ2-7; D may correspond to TRBD1 or TRBD2 (7 bases each). This CDR3 region has 15 residues. Trimming took off 5 bases at V and 2 bases at J, with 16 bases between the two ends. Germline V gene data show CDR1 as SEHNR and CDR2 as FQNEAQ (reference sequence). CDR3 in amino acids: CASSQGEGWAYEQYF. For the CDR3, the DNA is TGTGCCAGCAGCCAGGGGGAGGGGTGGGCCTACGAGCAGTACTTC.

This chain uses TRBV9 with TRBJ2-3, with TRBD2 identical over 10 bases. This CDR3 is 15 amino acids long. V shed 2 bases, J shed 1 base, and the junction held 1 base outside the gene matches. Germline V gene sequence: CDR1 SGDLS, CDR2 YYNGEE. CDR3 sequence (DNA): TGTGCCAGCAGCGTGGGGACTAGCGGCACAGATACGCAGTATTTT. This translates into CASSVGTSGTDTQYF.

In its sample, this clone was seen once. V is TRBV15 and J is TRBJ2-3; no reliable D call. Germline assignment: CDR1 LNHNV and CDR2 YYDKDF (reference sequence). The CDR3 runs 13 residues. Trimming stripped 6 bases from V and 3 bases from J, with 10 bases between. DNA of the CDR3: TGTGCCACCAGTACCTGGGGTACAGATACGCAGTATTTT. This encodes CATSTWGTDTQYF.

The CDR3 spells CARDIRDRGLYGYTF. The CDR3 DNA sequence: TGTGCCAGGGATATCCGGGACAGGGGTCTCTATGGCTACACCTTC. The chain has TRBV6-9 and TRBJ1-2; 10 bases match TRBD1. V dropped 9 bases and J dropped 4; count of bases not matched to a gene: 11. Germline assignment: CDR1 MNHGY and CDR2 SVAAGI. CDR3 length: 15 residues.

CDR3 nucleotide sequence: TGTGCCAGCCGCTATCGGGAGCAGTACTTC. It translates to CASRYREQYF. The chain recombines TRBV21-1 with TRBJ2-7; TRBD2 reflects the table's D call only, with no check against the DNA. TRBV21-1 is listed as a pseudogene. The CDR3 is 10 residues long.

The CDR3 protein is CASSPTTGAEAFF. The CDR3 bases are TGTGCCAGCAGCCCCACTACCGGGGCTGAAGCTTTCTTT. The chain couples TRBV5-6 to TRBJ1-1; no clear D. The germline V and J ends were trimmed by 4 bases and 6 bases, with 13 bases remaining between them. CDR1 is SGHDT, CDR2 YYEEEE, per germline. This CDR3 spans 13 amino acids.

Turning to this clone: This same CDR3 is encoded by further DNA sequences in the sample. The rearrangement links TRBV30 to TRBJ2-7; 8 bases line up with TRBD2. V lost 0 bases and J lost 6; bases outside the gene matches: 7. CDR1 and CDR2 (germline): GTSNPN, SVGIG (reference sequence). The CDR3 is 14 amino acids. CDR3 region: CAWSVGSGGTEQYF. CDR3 DNA sequence: TGTGCCTGGAGTGTAGGTTCGGGAGGGACCGAGCAGTACTTC. Based on the CDR3 plus reference TRBV30 and TRBJ2-7, the full variable domain is SQTIHQWPATLVQPVGSPLSLECTVEGTSNPNLYWYRQAAGRGLQLLFYSVGIGQISSEVPQNLSASRPQDRQFILSSKKLLLSDSGFYLCAWSVGSGGTEQYFGPGTRLTVT.

The V gene is TRBV29-1, the J gene TRBJ2-7, with 9 bases identical to TRBD1. Germline loops: CDR1 SQVTM, CDR2 ANQGSEA. The V and J ends lost 1 base and 2 bases, in that order; junction bases with no gene match: 3. This CDR3 region has 14 residues. The CDR3, as DNA: TGCAGCGTTGAAGCGGACAGGGGACCCTACGAGCAGTACTTC. Its protein is CSVEADRGPYEQYF.

The chain has TRBV30 and TRBJ1-5, with 8 bases matching TRBD1. The CDR3 is made up of 14 amino acids. From germline, CDR1 is GTSNPN and CDR2 SVGIG (reference sequence). Trimming took 7 bases from V and 2 from J; bases not matched to a gene: 7. CDR3 amino acids: CAYTRTGRNQPQHF. As DNA, the CDR3 is TGTGCCTATACAAGGACAGGGCGCAATCAGCCCCAGCATTTT.

The gene calls are TRBV9 and TRBJ2-1, with 9 positions matching TRBD2. Per germline, CDR1 SGDLS and CDR2 YYNGEE. CDR3 length: 16 residues. J gave up 4 bases and V 4 bases, and 9 bases lay outside the gene matches. CDR3 sequence reads: CASSPTVGLAYNEQFF. The CDR3 region has the DNA TGTGCCAGCAGCCCAACTGTGGGACTAGCTTACAATGAGCAGTTCTTC. The whole variable domain, filled in from reference TRBV9 and TRBJ2-1, reads DSGVTQTPKHLITATGQRVTLRCSPRSGDLSVYWYQQSLDQGLQFLIQYYNGEERAKGNILERFSAQQFPDLHSELNLSSLELGDSALYFCASSPTVGLAYNEQFFGPGTRLTVL.